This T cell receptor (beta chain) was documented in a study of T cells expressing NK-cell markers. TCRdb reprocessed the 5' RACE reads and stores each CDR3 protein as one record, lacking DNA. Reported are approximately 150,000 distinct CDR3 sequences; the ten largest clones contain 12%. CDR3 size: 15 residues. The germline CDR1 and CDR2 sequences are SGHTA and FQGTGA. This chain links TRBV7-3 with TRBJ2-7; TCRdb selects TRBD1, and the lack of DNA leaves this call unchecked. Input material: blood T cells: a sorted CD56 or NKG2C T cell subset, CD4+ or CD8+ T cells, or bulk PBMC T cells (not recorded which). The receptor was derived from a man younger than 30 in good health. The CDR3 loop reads CASSLKWGAGYEQYF.